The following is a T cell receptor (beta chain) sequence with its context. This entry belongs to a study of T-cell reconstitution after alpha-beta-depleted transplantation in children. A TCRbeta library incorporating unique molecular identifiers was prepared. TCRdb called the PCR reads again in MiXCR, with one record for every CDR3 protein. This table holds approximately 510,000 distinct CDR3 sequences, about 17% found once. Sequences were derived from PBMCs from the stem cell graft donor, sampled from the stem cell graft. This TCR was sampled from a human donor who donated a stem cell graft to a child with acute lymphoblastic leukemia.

CDR3: CASSLGLAGGVDTQYF. CDR3 nucleotide sequence: TGTGCCAGCAGCTTAGGACTAGCGGGAGGGGTAGATACGCAGTATTTT. This sequence joins TRBV7-3 and TRBJ2-3, with 15 bases identical to TRBD2. Germline lookup yields CDR1 SGHTA and CDR2 FQGTGA. Unmatched junction bases numbered 2, after V lost 2 bases and J lost 5 bases. The length of the CDR3 is 16 residues.